This passage covers 15 T cell receptor beta chains from one sample sequenced in a study of glioma-infiltrating T cells. TCR alpha and beta CDR3 regions were amplified from RNA using iRepertoire nested multiplex PCR. One entry per CDR3 protein results from TCRdb running MiXCR on the multiplex PCR reads. The table has about 140,000 distinct CDR3 sequences, 30% to 40% seen once. The sample taken for sequencing was glioma tissue, nonneoplastic brain tissue, or PBMCs (not recorded which). Every receptor here comes from a human donor with low-grade glioma or glioblastoma, undergoing nonglioma brain surgery, or in good health (not recorded which).

In its sample, this clonotype was seen once. The genes are TRBV4-2 and TRBJ2-7; 14 bases line up with TRBD2. Germline-derived CDR1 and CDR2 are LGHNA and YNFKEQ. There are 16 residues in the CDR3. With V trimmed by 4 bases and J by 1 base, 3 bases remained unmatched. This CDR3 reads CASSRGLAGVSYEQYF. For the CDR3, the DNA is TGTGCCAGCAGCCGGGGACTAGCGGGAGTTTCCTACGAGCAGTACTTC.

This clonotype was seen just once. The junction shows a germline mismatch at one end, possibly a read error. The gene calls are TRBV6-2 or TRBV6-3 and TRBJ2-3; 9 bases line up with TRBD1. This CDR3 is 14 amino acids long. Germline V CDR1 and CDR2: MNHEY, SVGEGT. CDR3 DNA: TGCGCCAGCAGGGGGGACAGGGTACCAGATACGCAGTATTTT. This codes for CASRGDRVPDTQYF.

Remarks on this clonotype: Given a much more abundant clone one base away, this may be a read error. The V call is TRBV6-2 or TRBV6-3, the J call TRBJ2-1; 7 nucleotides align to TRBD2. This CDR3 is built from 15 residues. V lost 5 bases to trimming and J lost 4 bases; unmatched junction nucleotides: 8. Germline V gives CDR1 MNHEY, CDR2 SVGEGT. CDR3: CASSLTSRQYNEQFF. CDR3 nucleotide sequence: TGTGCCAGCAGTCTGACTAGCAGACAATACAATGAGCAGTTCTTC.

CDR3 DNA: TGTGCCAGCAGTTGGGGACCTGGCGGGCGAGATACGCAGTATTTT. Translated, it gives CASSWGPGGRDTQYF. The chain recombines TRBV27 with TRBJ2-3; the D call may be TRBD1 or TRBD2 (5 bases each). Deletions cut 4 bases from V and 5 bases from J, with 16 bases between. Germline V lookup: CDR1 MNHEY, CDR2 SMNVEV (reference sequence). CDR3 length: 15 residues.

V gene TRBV6-6 combines with J gene TRBJ2-7, with D unclear. The CDR3 is 14 amino acids. Germline CDR1 and CDR2: MNHNY and SVGAGI (reference sequence). V shed 0 bases and J shed 2 bases, with 8 bases lying between them. CDR3 sequence: CASSYSSGAYEQYF. In DNA form, the CDR3 reads TGTGCCAGCAGTTACTCGAGTGGAGCCTACGAGCAGTACTTC.

The chain joins TRBV20-1 to TRBJ2-7; D remains unclear. This CDR3 spans 12 amino acids. The germline CDR1 and CDR2 sequences are DFQATT and SNEGSKA (reference sequence). V dropped 5 bases and J dropped 2 bases, with 10 bases sitting between them. In DNA, the CDR3 is TGCAGTGCTCAAGGGATGGCCTACGAGCAGTACTTC. Encoded protein: CSAQGMAYEQYF.

As concerns this clonotype: An end of the junction differs from the germline gene, which may be a read error. The V call is TRBV28, the J call TRBJ2-7; D perhaps matches TRBD2 (5 bases). Germline V gives CDR1 MDHEN, CDR2 SYDVKM. The CDR3 is 14 residues long. The CDR3 nucleotides are TGTGCCAGCAGCCGGGGTGGCGGATCCTACGAGGAGTACTTC. Protein sequence: CASSRGGGSYEEYF.

V and J are TRBV2 and TRBJ2-3; no clear D gene. Germline V gives CDR1 SNHLY, CDR2 FYNNEI. The V end lost 3 bases, the J end lost 4 bases, and 5 bases lay between the germline ends. This CDR3 has 12 residues. In DNA form, the CDR3 reads TGTGCCAGCAGTGAGCTAGCAGATACGCAGTATTTT. Its protein product is CASSELADTQYF.

The V gene is TRBV7-2, the J gene TRBJ2-7; the D is unclear. The CDR3 is 13 residues long. Trimming shortened V by 5 bases and J by 2 bases, and 10 bases separated the two germline ends. Germline CDR1 and CDR2: SGHTA and FQGNSA. The CDR3 protein is CASSPYRAYEQYF. CDR3 bases: TGTGCCAGCAGCCCCTACAGAGCCTACGAGCAGTACTTC.

This chain connects TRBV4-2 to TRBJ2-7, with 8 bases matching TRBD1. There are 13 residues in the CDR3. Germline V CDR1 and CDR2: LGHNA, YNFKEQ. The ends lost 5 bases at V and 6 bases at J; junction bases unmatched: 6. The chain's CDR3 is CASSKNRGFEQYF. CDR3 bases: TGTGCCAGCAGCAAAAACAGGGGGTTCGAGCAGTACTTC.

This clonotype occurred a few times. This chain connects TRBV6-1 to TRBJ2-1, with 9 bases aligning to TRBD2. CDR1 is MNHNS, CDR2 SASEGT, per germline. Losses at the gene ends were 6 bases for V and 7 bases for J; bases not matched to a gene: 13. CDR3 length: 16 amino acids. The CDR3: CASSSHPGLAGNEQFF. The CDR3 nucleotides are TGTGCCAGCAGCTCTCACCCGGGACTAGCCGGTAATGAGCAGTTCTTC.

The chain has TRBV6-1 and TRBJ2-2, with D possibly TRBD1 on 7 matching bases. Per the germline V gene, CDR1 is MNHNS and CDR2 is SASEGT. This CDR3 comprises 14 residues. V was cut by 6 bases and J by 2 bases, with 10 bases left in between. In DNA, the CDR3 is TGTGCCAGCAGGCGGGACAGAAACACCGGGGAGCTGTTTTTT. Protein product: CASRRDRNTGELFF.

This clonotype was seen at least ten times. The rearrangement links TRBV20-1 to TRBJ1-2; no reliable D call. CDR1 DFQATT and CDR2 SNEGSKA come from the germline V gene (reference sequence). The ends were cut back, 2 bases at V and 8 bases at J, with 12 bases in the middle. The CDR3 consists of 12 residues. The CDR3 nucleotides read TGCAGTGCTAGAAGGGCCGGATCGGGCTACACCTTC. Translating gives CSARRAGSGYTF.

The chain combines TRBV19 with TRBJ1-5; D is undetermined. There are 13 residues in the CDR3. The germline V gene encodes CDR1 LNHDA and CDR2 SQIVND (reference sequence). The V and J ends lost 6 bases and 10 bases respectively, with 16 bases between them. The CDR3 nucleotides read TGTGCCAGTAGCGCCGACAAGACGAAACCCCAGCATTTT. This gives the protein CASSADKTKPQHF.

The chain couples TRBV20-1 to TRBJ2-3; 7 bases fit TRBD2. The germline V gene has CDR1 DFQATT and CDR2 SNEGSKA (reference sequence). V lost 2 bases to trimming and J lost 0 bases; unmatched junction nucleotides: 5. The CDR3 runs 15 residues. This CDR3 is CSARKLASSTDTQYF. DNA of the CDR3: TGCAGTGCTAGAAAACTAGCGTCTAGCACAGATACGCAGTATTTT.